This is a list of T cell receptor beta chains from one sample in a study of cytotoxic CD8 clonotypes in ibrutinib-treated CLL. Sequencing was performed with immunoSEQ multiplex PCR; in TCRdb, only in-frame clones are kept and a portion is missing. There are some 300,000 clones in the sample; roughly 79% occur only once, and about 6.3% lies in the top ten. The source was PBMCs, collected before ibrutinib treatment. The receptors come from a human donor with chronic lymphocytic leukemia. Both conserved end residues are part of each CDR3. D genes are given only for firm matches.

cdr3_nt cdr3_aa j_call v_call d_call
TGCGCCAGCAGCCGTCTAATCCTAACAGGGGACTCCTACGAGCAGTACTTC CASSRLILTGDSYEQYF TRBJ2-7 TRBV4-1 TRBD1
TGTGCCAGCAGTGAATTTCTTGAAACTAAAGCTTTCTTT CASSEFLETKAFF TRBJ1-1 TRBV25-1 -
TGTGCCAGCAGCTTACAAATTAGGAGAGAGTACAATGAGCAGTTCTTC CASSLQIRREYNEQFF TRBJ2-1 TRBV5-6 -
TGTGCCAGCAGCTCCGTGGTGGCCTCCTACGAGCAGTACTTC CASSSVVASYEQYF TRBJ2-7 TRBV7-8 -
TGTGCCAGCAGCCCACAGGTTTCGGTCACCGGGGAGCTGTTTTTT CASSPQVSVTGELFF TRBJ2-2 TRBV7-8 -
TGTGCCAGCAGCCAGGGACTAGCGTACACCGGGGAGCTGTTTTTT CASSQGLAYTGELFF TRBJ2-2 TRBV11-2 TRBD2
TGTGCCACCAGCAGAATAGCGGGAGGGAGAAATGAGCAGTTCTTC CATSRIAGGRNEQFF TRBJ2-1 TRBV15 TRBD2
TGTGCCACCAGCAGACAGCTAAGCTCCTACGAGCAGTACTTC CATSRQLSSYEQYF TRBJ2-7 TRBV15 -
TGTGCCAGCAGTTCTAGTGACAACTCCTACGAGCAGTACTTC CASSSSDNSYEQYF TRBJ2-7 TRBV27 -
TGCGCCAGCAGCCAACATCCTTCCGCCTCGGCGGAGACCCAGTACTTC CASSQHPSASAETQYF TRBJ2-5 TRBV4-3 -